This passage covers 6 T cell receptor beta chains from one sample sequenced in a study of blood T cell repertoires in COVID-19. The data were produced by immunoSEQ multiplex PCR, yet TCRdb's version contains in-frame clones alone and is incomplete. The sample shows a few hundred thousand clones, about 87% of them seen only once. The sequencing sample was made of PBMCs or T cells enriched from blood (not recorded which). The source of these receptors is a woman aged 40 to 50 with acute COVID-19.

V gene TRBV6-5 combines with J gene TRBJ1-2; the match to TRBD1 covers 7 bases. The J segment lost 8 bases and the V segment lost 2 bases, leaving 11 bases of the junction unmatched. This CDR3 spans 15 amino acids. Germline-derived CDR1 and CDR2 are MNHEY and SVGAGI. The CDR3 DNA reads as TGTGCCAGCAGTTACATCGCCGGGACAGCTGGGGGCTACACCTTC. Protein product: CASSYIAGTAGGYTF.

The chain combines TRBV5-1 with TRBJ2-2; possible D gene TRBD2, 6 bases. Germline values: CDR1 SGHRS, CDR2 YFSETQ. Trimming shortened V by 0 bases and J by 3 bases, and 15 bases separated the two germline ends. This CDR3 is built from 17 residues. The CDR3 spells CASSLEGSAGYTGELFF. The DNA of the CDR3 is TGCGCCAGCAGCTTGGAGGGGTCTGCGGGGTACACCGGGGAGCTGTTTTTT.

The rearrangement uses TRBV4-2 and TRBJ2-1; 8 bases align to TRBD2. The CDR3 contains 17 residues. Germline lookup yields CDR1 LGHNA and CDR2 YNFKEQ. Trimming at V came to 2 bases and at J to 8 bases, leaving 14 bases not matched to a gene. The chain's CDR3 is CASSQSQAAGGGDEQFF. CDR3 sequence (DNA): TGTGCCAGCAGCCAATCGCAGGCCGCGGGAGGCGGGGATGAGCAGTTCTTC.

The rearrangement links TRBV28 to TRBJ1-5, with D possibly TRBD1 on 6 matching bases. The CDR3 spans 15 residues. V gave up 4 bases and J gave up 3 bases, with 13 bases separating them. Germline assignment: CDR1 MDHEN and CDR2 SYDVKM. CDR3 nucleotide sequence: TGTGCCAGCAGTTCGTCGACAGGCATCAATCAGCCCCAGCATTTT. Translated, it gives CASSSSTGINQPQHF.

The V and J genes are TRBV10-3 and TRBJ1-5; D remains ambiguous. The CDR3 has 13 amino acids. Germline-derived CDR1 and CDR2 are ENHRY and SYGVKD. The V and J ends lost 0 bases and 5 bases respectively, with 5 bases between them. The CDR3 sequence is CAISESSDQPQHF. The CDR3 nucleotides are TGTGCCATCAGTGAGTCTTCGGATCAGCCCCAGCATTTT.

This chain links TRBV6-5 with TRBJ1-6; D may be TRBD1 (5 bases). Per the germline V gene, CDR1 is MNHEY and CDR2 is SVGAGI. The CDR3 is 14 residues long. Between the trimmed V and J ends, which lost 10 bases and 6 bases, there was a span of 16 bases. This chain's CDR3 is CATYRNFRNSPLHF. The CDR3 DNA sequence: TGTGCCACTTACAGGAATTTTCGTAATTCACCCCTCCACTTT.